The present T cell receptor beta chain was sequenced within a study of cytomegalovirus exposure and HLA in healthy donors (dated by TCRdb to the late 2010s). About the investigation overall: An earlier analysis of roughly 500 of the donors reported over 250 Gb of sequence data and around 110 million unique TCR beta sequences obtained from about 179 million T cells. About 280 gigabases of sequencing data and 70 million to 100 million unique TCR sequences made up an early release that covered approximately 700 HLA-typed donors. Among the 398 genotyped donors, under 90% belonged to the genetic ancestry cluster associated with self-reported Caucasian donors. The study aimed to test whether cataloging public T cell receptors could reveal signatures of past pathogen exposure. The study used immunosequencing to profile the T cell repertoires of several hundred subjects and linked those repertoires to cytomegalovirus serostatus. Besides the first cohort of hundreds of subjects, a separate validation cohort made up of 120 different subjects was used. The study combined high-throughput TCR immunosequencing, statistical association of individual TCRs with disease status, and machine learning to predict cytomegalovirus infection status. A later analysis re-analyzed previously published TCR beta repertoires from roughly 600 donors and added high-resolution HLA genotyping to study TCR occurrence patterns. The later analysis used no new phenotypic data to find candidate immune exposures, relying instead on TCR beta sequences and their occurrence across donors. To decide whether each TCR beta V gene segment behaved as functional or pseudogenic, an earlier analysis of some 540 of the donors relied on high-throughput TCR beta sequencing. Donor age, sex, ethnicity and CMV serostatus were compiled alongside the repertoire data. Genome-wide SNP genotypes for about three fifths of the roughly 670 donors were used in a later genetic analysis, which treated that subset as a discovery cohort. All discovery cohort repertoires had been generated using a single sequencing platform. HLA typing covered class I and class II loci at four-digit resolution. Typing coverage varied by locus: roughly 620-640 donors for A, B, C, DRB1 and DQB1; more than 500 for DQA1; approximately 570 for DPA1; 450 to 480 for DPB1. Roughly 5 DR-DQ haplotypes were handled as single units for association and clustering, since linkage in the cohort was strong. On average, 235,054 unique TCR beta nucleotide sequences were sequenced per donor among several hundred genotyped donors of the cohort, with about 17% of those sequences being non-productive.

The cohort consisted of 600 or so healthy bone marrow donors. At the time of sampling, every cohort member was nominally healthy, though immune exposures that went unrecorded were likely present. The donor tested CMV seropositive and was one of the 289 seropositive cohort members. Every donor gave a peripheral blood sample, and the peripheral blood mononuclear cells from that sample were used for TCR beta sequencing. The Qiagen DNeasy Blood Extraction Kit was used to extract genomic DNA from the blood cell samples. A word on this clone: Its recognized antigen is unknown. No quality values exist for individual bases; no much larger clone is one base distant.

Beyond this particular receptor, the publication reports: A cluster of highly shared sequence variants was judged likely to represent a technical artifact of the sequencing pipeline. This cohort had only TCR beta chains sequenced, and the lack of alpha or paired-chain data limited which features could be detected. Linkage disequilibrium might explain the correlated functional status among segregating V segments, but an unknown experimental factor could not be ruled out. In an earlier analysis of 587 of the donors, most TCR beta V segments appeared in productive rearrangements about 87% or about 30% of the time, broadly matching IMGT annotations. While some public TCRs were present in many individuals, most TCR sequences turned up only very rarely across donors. A later analysis found that most CMV-associated TCR beta chains appeared HLA-restricted, with HLA associations seemingly driven largely by CMV exposure. Because the 87-base-pair reads could not distinguish some IMGT-functional V segments, including TRBV6-2 and TRBV6-3, those segments were excluded. Because counts were too low, about 15 rarely observed V segments, including chromosome 9 orphons, were left out of the earlier analysis of approximately 580 of the donors. Roughly uniform sequencing depth across donors was assumed in presence/absence analyses, although this assumption may not hold. When HLA alleles, especially DR and DQ, strongly co-occurred, TCR associations were difficult to assign to individual alleles. A further reported finding was that TCR beta sequences accurately predicted the HLA-A and HLA-B alleles for most subjects in the first cohort. In the study, roughly 160 TCR beta chains were listed as associated with cytomegalovirus. According to a later analysis, TCR association rates differed among HLA loci, with DRB1 alleles showing the most associated TCRs and HLA-C alleles showing the fewest. Because HLA typing was unavailable for some donors at each locus, only the typed subset was used in association tests. V-gene and J-gene trimming of TCR beta chains was associated with a missense DCLRE1C variant in a later genetic analysis, and the association was replicated in an independent cohort. A later genetic analysis reported fewer N-insertions in productive TCRs among donors in an Asian-associated ancestry cluster than the approximately 670-donor mean. It was suggested by the authors that the approach could potentially be generalized to other disease states and immunological phenotypes. In vitro tests confirmed that three of the cytomegalovirus-associated TCR beta chains recognize cytomegalovirus antigens. A later analysis found that HLA-associated TCR beta chains were more clonally expanded and had lower generation probabilities than equally common non-associated chains. In a later analysis, several top co-occurrence clusters were reported to appear linked to parvovirus B19, influenza, CMV and Epstein-Barr virus. The classifier was reported to diagnose cytomegalovirus status with high specificity and sensitivity in both the original cohort and the validation cohort. A later analysis associated 16,951 TCR beta sequences with specific HLA alleles at a false discovery rate of 0.05. For the cohort, immune exposure information was limited to CMV serostatus.

The CDR3 holds 15 amino acids from the cysteine to the phenylalanine. Only the CDR3 DNA is retained, 45 bases long and in frame from the first base. CDR1 and CDR2, looked up from the germline V gene, are SGHAT and FQNNGV. Trimming accounts for 2 bases at V and 3 bases at J, while the number of junction bases matched to no gene is 6. Library preparation used the immunoSEQ multiplex PCR assay. The multiplex PCR relied on a mix of 60 forward primers for TCR Vbeta segments and 13 reverse primers for TCR Jbeta segments. The CDR3 region of rearranged TCR beta genes was amplified from genomic DNA with a multiplex PCR assay. Amplified TCR beta libraries were sequenced as 87-base-pair reads on the Illumina HiSeq System. On the authors' methods: In a later analysis, about 80 million unique TCR beta chains were counted across the 650 to 750 repertoires, and roughly 11 million of these chains were shared by at least two donors. Raw reads were error-corrected and collapsed into unique sequences by a nearest-neighbor algorithm in which closely related sequences were merged to remove PCR and sequencing errors. V, D and J gene segments were assigned by aligning CDR3 sequences to IMGT reference sequences. For a sequence to be retained, at least a six-nucleotide match to both a V gene segment and a J gene segment was required. Rearrangements were classified as productive when the CDR3 lacked stop codons and remained in frame with V and J, and all other rearrangements were classified as non-productive. Following IMGT convention, CDR3 was defined as the stretch from the second conserved V-encoded cysteine to the conserved J-encoded phenylalanine. In an earlier analysis of around 640 of the donors, sequences lacking an unambiguous match to a single V gene segment were excluded. In an earlier analysis of approximately 560 of the donors, a V segment was called functional when productive rearrangements were above 56.7%, and segregating when the standard deviation between donors exceeded 5%. A statistical classification framework was built for diagnosing cytomegalovirus status from the catalog of TCR beta chain sequences. In a later analysis, V and J genes were assigned by comparing TCR nucleotide sequences against IMGT/GENE-DB human TR gene sequences. In a later analysis, CDR3 sequences and most-parsimonious VDJ recombination scenarios were assigned using the TCRdist pipeline. In a later analysis, each TCR beta chain was defined by its CDR3 amino acid sequence together with its V-gene family, and reads without a unique V-gene family were excluded. As a way to deal with suspected cross-contamination and a sequencing artifact, a later analysis dropped nearly 600 nucleotide sequences that were highly shared and had low generation probability. A later analysis calculated a clonal expansion index for each public chain from normalized within-repertoire ranks of inferred template counts. A later analysis computed generation probabilities with a VDJ recombination model fitted to out-of-frame rearrangements, and checked the results against IGoR. Hypergeometric tests were used in a later analysis to score TCR-TCR, TCR-HLA and TCR-CMV co-occurrence, with a repertoire-size bias correction applied to the TCR pairs. False discovery rates were estimated in a later analysis by permuting HLA or CMV assignments 20 times. In a later analysis, co-occurring TCRs were grouped with DBSCAN, and TCRdist sequence similarity was added when clustering was performed within HLA-allele-positive subsets. Repertoires with fewer than 30,000 or more than 120,000 public chains were left out of co-occurrence clustering, as were about five repertoires with anomalous nucleotide sharing. TCRdb obtained this table from immuneACCESS and retained in-frame rearrangements with V and J assigned. These tables miss some clones; where compared with another copy, unresolved V genes account for less than half of the shortfall, and the remainder is unexplained. The D gene and trimming were derived from the DNA, and the V and J assignments and clone size from that table. Here the sample has 130,000 to 150,000 clones; approximately 80% occur a single time. The ten largest clonotypes hold 4.3% of the sample.

The rearrangement combines TRBV11-2 with TRBJ2-7; 8 bases in the junction line up with TRBD2. The sequenced material came from PBMCs. The receptor comes from a woman between 35 and 50 years old in good health and CMV-seropositive. The sequence in DNA is TGTGCCAGCAGCTTAAACCCAGCGGGGGTCTACGAGCAGTACTTC. This translates into CASSLNPAGVYEQYF.